This TCR beta chain was found in a study of shared clonotypes between healthy human individuals. On the study more broadly: The plates for each donor numbered three CD4 naive, three CD4 memory, two CD8 naive and one CD8 memory.

Study outcomes and limitations: The genetic and exposure-history diversity represented was limited by few donors.

As regards this clone: What it binds is not known.

CDR3 length: 17 residues. Sequencing was performed with immunoSEQ multiplex PCR; in TCRdb, only in-frame clones are kept and a portion is missing. The sample includes 1.5 million to 1.9 million clones, around 98% of them seen just once. This receptor was obtained from a man aged 30-40 years in good health. The V call is TRBV21-1, the J call TRBJ2-1; the table gives TRBD2 as D, unverified against the DNA. TRBV21-1 represents a pseudogene. Input material: naive CD4+ T cells sorted from blood. The subset: CD45RA+ positively selected. CDR3 loop: CAKIAGEIRGTDNEQFF. The CDR3, as DNA: TGTGCCAAGATAGCGGGAGAGATTCGGGGAACAGACAATGAGCAGTTCTTC.